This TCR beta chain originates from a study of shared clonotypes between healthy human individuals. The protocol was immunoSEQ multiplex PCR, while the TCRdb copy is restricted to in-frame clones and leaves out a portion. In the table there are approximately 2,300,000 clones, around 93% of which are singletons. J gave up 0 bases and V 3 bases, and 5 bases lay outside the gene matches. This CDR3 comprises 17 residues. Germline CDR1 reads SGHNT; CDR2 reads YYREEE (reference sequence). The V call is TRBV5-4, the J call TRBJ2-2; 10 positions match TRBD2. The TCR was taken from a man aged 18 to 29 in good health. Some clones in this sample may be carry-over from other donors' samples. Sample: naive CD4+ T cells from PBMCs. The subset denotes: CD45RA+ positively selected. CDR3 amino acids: CASSWSLAGANTGELFF. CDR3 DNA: TGTGCCAGCAGCTGGAGCCTAGCGGGAGCGAACACCGGGGAGCTGTTTTTT.